This T cell receptor beta chain was found in a study of cytomegalovirus exposure and HLA in healthy donors. Study-wide results and caveats: Highly shared variants forming one cluster were likely a sequencing artifact. An ancestry cluster, one associated with Asian ancestry, reportedly showed fewer N-insertions than the 666-donor mean in a later analysis. Most TCR sequences proved rare, with some public TCRs found in many donors.

The PCR contained 60 Vbeta and 13 Jbeta primers. The table came from immunoSEQ multiplex PCR; TCRdb's copy has only in-frame clones and leaves some out. Of roughly 180,000 clones listed, just under 80% are singletons. As for this clone: The antigen remains unidentified.

From germline, CDR1 is LNHDA and CDR2 SQIVND (reference sequence). This CDR3 has 13 residues. V dropped 5 bases and J dropped 3; count of bases not matched to a gene: 4. At the time of sampling, donors were nominally healthy, though unrecorded immune exposures were likely. The TCR was taken from a woman aged 25 to 45 in good health and CMV-seronegative. Sequencing was carried out using PBMCs. The chain couples TRBV19 to TRBJ2-7; 7 bases fit TRBD2. CDR3 in DNA: TGTGCCAGTAGTGAGGGAGGGGTCTACGAGCAGTACTTC. It specifies CASSEGGVYEQYF.